This T cell receptor beta chain was documented in a study of blood T cell repertoires in COVID-19. Recruits, aged roughly 18 to 100 years, lived in 24 US areas. V was shortened by 4 bases and J by 0 bases, with 10 bases between the two germline ends. Germline V CDR1 and CDR2: SGHAT, FQNNGV. The CDR3 runs to 15 residues. Generated by immunoSEQ multiplex PCR, the TCRdb table keeps only in-frame clones and is missing some. This sample has 200,000 to 300,000 clones; approximately 90% occur once, and the top ten carry over 0.85%. The chain carries TRBV11-2 and TRBJ1-3, with D possibly matching TRBD1 (6 bases). This receptor was identified in a middle-aged man who had been exposed to COVID-19. Sequencing input: PBMCs or T cells enriched from blood (not recorded which). The CDR3: CASSSSGVSGNTIYF. The CDR3 bases are TGTGCCAGCAGCTCCTCAGGGGTCTCTGGAAACACCATATATTTT.